This T cell receptor (beta chain) appears in the sequencing data of a study of OX40 agonist ivuxolimab in advanced cancers. Germline CDR1 and CDR2: SGHNT and YYREEE (reference sequence). The CDR3 spans 14 residues. Trimming removed 3 bases at V and 0 bases at J, with 6 bases between. Measured with immunoSEQ multiplex PCR; TCRdb has only the in-frame clones, and not every one. This sample has around 56,000 clones; 65% to 85% occur once, and the top ten carry approximately 1.5%. This TCR derives from an adult with an advanced solid tumor such as melanoma, head and neck, liver or kidney cancer. The sample in question was CD4+ or CD8+ T cells sorted from blood, obtained in a trial of the OX40 agonist ivuxolimab. The chain couples TRBV5-4 to TRBJ1-4, with D unclear. The chain's CDR3 is CASSSSATNEKLFF. Here the CDR3 DNA reads TGTGCCAGCAGCTCGTCTGCAACTAATGAAAAACTGTTTTTT.